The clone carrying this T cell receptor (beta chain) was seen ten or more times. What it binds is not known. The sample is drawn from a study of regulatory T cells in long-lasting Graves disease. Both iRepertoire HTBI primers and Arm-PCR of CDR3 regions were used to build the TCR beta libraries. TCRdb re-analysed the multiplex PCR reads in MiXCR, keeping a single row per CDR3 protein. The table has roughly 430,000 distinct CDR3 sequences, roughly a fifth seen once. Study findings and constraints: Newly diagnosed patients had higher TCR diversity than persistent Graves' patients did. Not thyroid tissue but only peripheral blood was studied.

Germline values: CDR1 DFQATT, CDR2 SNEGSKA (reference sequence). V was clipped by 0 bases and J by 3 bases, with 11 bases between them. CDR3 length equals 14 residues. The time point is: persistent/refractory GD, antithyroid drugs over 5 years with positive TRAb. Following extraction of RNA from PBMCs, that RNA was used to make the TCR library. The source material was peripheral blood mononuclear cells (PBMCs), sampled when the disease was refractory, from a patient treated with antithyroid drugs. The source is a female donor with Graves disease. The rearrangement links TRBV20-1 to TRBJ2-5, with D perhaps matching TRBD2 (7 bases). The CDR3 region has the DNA TGCAGTGCTAGAGATGGCGGGGGCGAAGAGACCCAGTACTTC. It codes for CSARDGGGEETQYF.